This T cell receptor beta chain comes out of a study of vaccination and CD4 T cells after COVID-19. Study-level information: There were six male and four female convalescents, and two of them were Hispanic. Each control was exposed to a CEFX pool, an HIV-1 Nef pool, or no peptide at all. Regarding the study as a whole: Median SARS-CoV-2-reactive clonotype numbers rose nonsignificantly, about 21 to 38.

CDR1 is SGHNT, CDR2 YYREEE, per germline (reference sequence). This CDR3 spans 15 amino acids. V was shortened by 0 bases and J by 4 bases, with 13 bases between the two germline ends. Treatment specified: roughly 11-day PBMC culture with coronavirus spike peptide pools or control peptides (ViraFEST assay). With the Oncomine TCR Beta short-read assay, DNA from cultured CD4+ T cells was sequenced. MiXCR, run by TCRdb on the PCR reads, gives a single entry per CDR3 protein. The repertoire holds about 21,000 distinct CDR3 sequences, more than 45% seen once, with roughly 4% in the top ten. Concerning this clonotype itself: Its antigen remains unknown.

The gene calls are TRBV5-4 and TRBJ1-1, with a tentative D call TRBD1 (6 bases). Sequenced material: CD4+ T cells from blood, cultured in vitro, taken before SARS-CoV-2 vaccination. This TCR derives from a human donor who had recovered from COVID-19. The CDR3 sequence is CASSLGGGASTEAFF. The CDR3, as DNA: TGTGCCAGCAGCTTGGGAGGGGGGGCGAGCACTGAAGCTTTCTTT.